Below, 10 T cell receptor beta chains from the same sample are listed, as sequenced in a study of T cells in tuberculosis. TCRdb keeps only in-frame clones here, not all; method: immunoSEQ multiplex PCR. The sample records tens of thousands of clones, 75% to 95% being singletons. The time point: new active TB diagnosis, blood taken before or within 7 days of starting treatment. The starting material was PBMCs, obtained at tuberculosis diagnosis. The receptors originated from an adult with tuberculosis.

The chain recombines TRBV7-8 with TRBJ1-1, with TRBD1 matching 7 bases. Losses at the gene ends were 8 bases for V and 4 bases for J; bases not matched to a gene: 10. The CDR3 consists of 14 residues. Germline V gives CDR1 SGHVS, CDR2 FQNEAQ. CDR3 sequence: CASGDRESPTEAFF. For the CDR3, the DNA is TGTGCCAGCGGTGACAGGGAATCCCCCACTGAAGCTTTCTTT.

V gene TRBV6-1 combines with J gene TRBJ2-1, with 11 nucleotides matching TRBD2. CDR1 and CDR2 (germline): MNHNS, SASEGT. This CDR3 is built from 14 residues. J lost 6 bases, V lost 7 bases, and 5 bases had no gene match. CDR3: CASTLSGGANEQFF. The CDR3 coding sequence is TGTGCCAGCACCCTTAGCGGGGGGGCCAATGAGCAGTTCTTC.

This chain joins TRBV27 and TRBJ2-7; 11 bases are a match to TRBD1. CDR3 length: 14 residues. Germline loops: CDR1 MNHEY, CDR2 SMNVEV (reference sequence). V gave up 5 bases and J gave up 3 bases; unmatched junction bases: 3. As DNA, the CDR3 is TGTGCCAGCAGTCCGGGGACAGGGGGCTACGAGCAGTACTTC. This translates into CASSPGTGGYEQYF.

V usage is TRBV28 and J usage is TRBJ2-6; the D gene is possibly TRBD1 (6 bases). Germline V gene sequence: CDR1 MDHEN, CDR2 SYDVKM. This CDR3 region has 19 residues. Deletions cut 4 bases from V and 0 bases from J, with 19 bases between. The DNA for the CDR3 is TGTGCCAGCAGTTCAAAATACAGGGTAATCATCTCTGGGGCCAACGTCCTGACTTTC. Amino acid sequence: CASSSKYRVIISGANVLTF.

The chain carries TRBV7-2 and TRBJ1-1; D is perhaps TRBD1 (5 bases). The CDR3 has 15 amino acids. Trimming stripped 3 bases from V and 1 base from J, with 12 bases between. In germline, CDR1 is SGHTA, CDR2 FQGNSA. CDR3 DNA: TGTGCCAGCAGCTTCGGTGGGGGGAGGAACACTGAAGCTTTCTTT. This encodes CASSFGGGRNTEAFF.

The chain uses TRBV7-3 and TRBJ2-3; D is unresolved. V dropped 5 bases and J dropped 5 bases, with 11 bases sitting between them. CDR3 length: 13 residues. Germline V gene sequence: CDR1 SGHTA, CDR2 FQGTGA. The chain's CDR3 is CASSQSNRDTQYF. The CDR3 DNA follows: TGTGCCAGCAGCCAAAGCAACAGAGATACGCAGTATTTT.

CDR3 region: CAWSVGRESSPLHF. The CDR3 coding sequence is TGTGCCTGGAGTGTGGGCAGGGAAAGCTCACCCCTCCACTTT. The V and J genes are TRBV30 and TRBJ1-6, with D tentatively TRBD1 (5 bases). This CDR3 contains 14 residues. CDR1 and CDR2 (germline): GTSNPN, SVGIG (reference sequence). Trimming took 0 bases from V and 10 from J, leaving 13 bases between them.

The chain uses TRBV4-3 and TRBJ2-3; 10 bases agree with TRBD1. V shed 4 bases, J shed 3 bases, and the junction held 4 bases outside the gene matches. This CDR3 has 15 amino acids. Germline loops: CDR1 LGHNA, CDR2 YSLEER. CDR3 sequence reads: CASSPGTGATDTQYF. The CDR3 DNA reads TGCGCCAGCAGCCCCGGGACAGGGGCTACAGATACGCAGTATTTT.

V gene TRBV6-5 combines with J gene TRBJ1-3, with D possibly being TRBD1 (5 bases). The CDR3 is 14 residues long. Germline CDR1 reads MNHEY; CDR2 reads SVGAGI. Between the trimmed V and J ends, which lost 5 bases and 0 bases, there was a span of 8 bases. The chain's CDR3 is CASSDSYSGNTIYF. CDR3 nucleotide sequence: TGTGCCAGCAGTGACAGTTACTCTGGAAACACCATATATTTT.

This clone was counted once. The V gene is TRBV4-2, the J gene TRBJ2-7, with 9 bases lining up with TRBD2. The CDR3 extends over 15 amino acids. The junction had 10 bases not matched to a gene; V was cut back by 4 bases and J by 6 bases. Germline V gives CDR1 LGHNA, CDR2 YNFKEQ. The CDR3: CASSPSLAGDLEQYF. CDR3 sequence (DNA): TGTGCCAGCAGCCCCTCTTTAGCGGGGGATCTCGAGCAGTACTTC.